One sample yielded the 5 T cell receptor beta chains listed below, sequenced in a study of T cells after posttransplantation cyclophosphamide. Some clones are missing from TCRdb's copy, which holds only in-frame ones; the method was immunoSEQ multiplex PCR. The sample has tens of thousands of clones; around 90% are singletons. Sequencing was done on a sample of PBMCs. Receptors originate from a woman in her thirties or forties with a blood cancer, CMV-positive, and with a related stem cell donor.

J is TRBJ2-5 and V is TRBV6-1; D unresolved. This CDR3 is built from 13 residues. Germline values: CDR1 MNHNS, CDR2 SASEGT. Trimming shortened V by 2 bases and J by 9 bases, and 13 bases separated the two germline ends. This chain's CDR3 is CASSEYGLAAQYF. CDR3 bases: TGTGCCAGCAGTGAATACGGCCTGGCGGCCCAGTACTTC.

The table lists this clone with a count of one. This chain connects TRBV6-5 to TRBJ1-1, with D perhaps TRBD1 (5 bases). In germline, CDR1 is MNHEY, CDR2 SVGAGI. The CDR3 loop spans 15 amino acids. V was pared by 4 bases and J by 0 bases, with 12 bases between. CDR3 residues: CASSSAQVLNTEAFF. As DNA, the CDR3 is TGTGCCAGCAGTTCCGCACAGGTCCTGAACACTGAAGCTTTCTTT.

This clone was counted a single time. V is TRBV5-1 and J is TRBJ2-3; 15 bases align to TRBD2. The V and J ends lost 4 bases and 3 bases, in that order; junction bases with no gene match: 12. The CDR3 runs to 19 residues. The germline gives CDR1 SGHRS, CDR2 YFSETQ. The CDR3 DNA is TGCGCCAGCAGCACGGGACTAGCGGGGGGCCCTGGGGGAACAGATACGCAGTATTTT. Protein sequence: CASSTGLAGGPGGTDTQYF.

J is TRBJ1-4 and V is TRBV13; the D is unclear. Germline CDR1 is PRHDT and CDR2 is FYEKMQ (reference sequence). Trimming took off 2 bases at V and 6 bases at J, with 16 bases between the two ends. CDR3 length: 16 residues. CDR3: CASSLMGRSLDEKLFF. CDR3 DNA: TGTGCCAGCAGCTTAATGGGCAGGTCCCTTGATGAAAAACTGTTTTTT. The full variable domain, completed using reference TRBV13 and TRBJ1-4, is AAGVIQSPRHLIKEKRETATLKCYPIPRHDTVYWYQQGPGQDPQFLISFYEKMQSDKGSIPDRFSAQQFSDYHSELNMSSLELGDSALYFCASSLMGRSLDEKLFFGSGTQLSVL.

The CDR3 nucleotides are TGTGCCAGCAGCCAAGAATTGGGACAGGGCGGGACTGAAGCTTTCTTT. This encodes CASSQELGQGGTEAFF. The chain employs TRBV5-4 and TRBJ1-1, with 9 bases fitting TRBD1. CDR3 length: 16 amino acids. Germline CDR1 and CDR2: SGHNT and YYREEE (reference sequence). V was clipped by 4 bases and J by 5 bases; unmatched bases: 12.